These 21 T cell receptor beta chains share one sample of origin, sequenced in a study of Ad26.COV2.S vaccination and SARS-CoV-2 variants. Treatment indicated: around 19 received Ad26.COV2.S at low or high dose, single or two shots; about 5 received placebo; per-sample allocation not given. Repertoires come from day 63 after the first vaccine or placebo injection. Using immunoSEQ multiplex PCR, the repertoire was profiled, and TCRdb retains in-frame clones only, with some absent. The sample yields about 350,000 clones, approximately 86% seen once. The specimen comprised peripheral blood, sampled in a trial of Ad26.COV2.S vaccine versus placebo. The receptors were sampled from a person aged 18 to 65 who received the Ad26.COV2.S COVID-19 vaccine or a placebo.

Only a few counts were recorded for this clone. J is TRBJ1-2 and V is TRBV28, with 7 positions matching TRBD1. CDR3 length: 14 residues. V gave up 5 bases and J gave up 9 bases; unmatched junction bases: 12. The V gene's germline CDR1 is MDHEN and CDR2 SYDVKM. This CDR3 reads CASSTPSTGPRYTF. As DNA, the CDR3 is TGTGCCAGCAGTACACCTTCGACAGGGCCCCGCTACACCTTC.

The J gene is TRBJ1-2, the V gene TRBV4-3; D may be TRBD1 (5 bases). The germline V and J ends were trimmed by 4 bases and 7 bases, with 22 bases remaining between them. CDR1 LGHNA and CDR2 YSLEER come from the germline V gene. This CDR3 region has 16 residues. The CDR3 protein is CASSLSGTSREGGYTF. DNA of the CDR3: TGCGCCAGCAGCCTAAGCGGGACGTCCCGGGAGGGTGGCTACACCTTC.

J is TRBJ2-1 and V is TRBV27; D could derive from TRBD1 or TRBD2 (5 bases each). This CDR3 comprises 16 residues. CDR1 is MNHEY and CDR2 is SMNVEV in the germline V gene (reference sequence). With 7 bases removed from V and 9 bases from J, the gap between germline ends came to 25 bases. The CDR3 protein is CASTLSGALLTSEQFF. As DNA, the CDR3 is TGTGCCAGCACCCTATCCGGGGCCTTGTTAACGAGTGAGCAGTTCTTC.

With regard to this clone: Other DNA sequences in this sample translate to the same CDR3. The CDR3 loop is CASSLLGGRETQYF. For the CDR3, the DNA is TGTGCCAGCAGCTTATTGGGGGGCCGAGAGACCCAGTACTTC. The chain is built from TRBV7-2 and TRBJ2-5, with D perhaps TRBD1 or TRBD2 (6 bases each). Between the trimmed V and J ends, which lost 2 bases and 4 bases, there was a span of 11 bases. Germline V gene data show CDR1 as SGHTA and CDR2 as FQGNSA. The length of the CDR3 is 14 residues.

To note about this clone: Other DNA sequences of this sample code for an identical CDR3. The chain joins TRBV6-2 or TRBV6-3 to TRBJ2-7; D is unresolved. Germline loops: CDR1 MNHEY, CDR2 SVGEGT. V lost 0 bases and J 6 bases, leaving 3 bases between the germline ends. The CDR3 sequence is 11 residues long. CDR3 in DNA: TGTGCCAGCAGTTACTCACGCGAGCAGTACTTC. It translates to CASSYSREQYF.

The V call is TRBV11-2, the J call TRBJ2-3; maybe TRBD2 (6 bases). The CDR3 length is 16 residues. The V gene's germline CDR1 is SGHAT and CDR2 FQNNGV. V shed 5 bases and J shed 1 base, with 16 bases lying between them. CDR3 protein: CASSATGPGGTDTQYF. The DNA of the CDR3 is TGTGCCAGCAGCGCCACAGGACCGGGGGGCACAGATACGCAGTATTTT.

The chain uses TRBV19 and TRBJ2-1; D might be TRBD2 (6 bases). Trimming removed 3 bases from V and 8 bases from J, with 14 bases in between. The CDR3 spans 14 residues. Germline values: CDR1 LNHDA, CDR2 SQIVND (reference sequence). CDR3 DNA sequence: TGTGCCAGTAGTATCGGGAGAGGGAAGTATGAGCAGTTCTTC. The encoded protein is CASSIGRGKYEQFF.

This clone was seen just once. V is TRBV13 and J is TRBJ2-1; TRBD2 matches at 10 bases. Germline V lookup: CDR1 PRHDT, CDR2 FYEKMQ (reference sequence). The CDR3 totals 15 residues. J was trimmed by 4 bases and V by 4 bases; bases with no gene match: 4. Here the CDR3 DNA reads TGTGCCAGCAGCTACCAGGGACTAGCGTACAATGAGCAGTTCTTC. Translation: CASSYQGLAYNEQFF.

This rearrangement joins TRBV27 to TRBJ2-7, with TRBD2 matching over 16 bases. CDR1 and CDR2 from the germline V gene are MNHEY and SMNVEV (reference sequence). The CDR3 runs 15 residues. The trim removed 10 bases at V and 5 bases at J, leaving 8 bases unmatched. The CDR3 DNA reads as TGTGCCATAGAAGGGACTAGCGGGAGGGTGGACGAGCAGTACTTC. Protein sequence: CAIEGTSGRVDEQYF.

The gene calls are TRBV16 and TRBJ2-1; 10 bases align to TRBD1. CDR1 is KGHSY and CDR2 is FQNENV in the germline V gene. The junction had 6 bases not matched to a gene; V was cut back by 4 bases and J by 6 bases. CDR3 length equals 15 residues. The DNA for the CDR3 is TGTGCCAGCAGCCGTTGGGACAGGGGCACCAATGAGCAGTTCTTC. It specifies CASSRWDRGTNEQFF.

The CDR3 DNA follows: TGTGCCAGTAGTTCCAAAGGCCGGGACAGGGGCCCATATGGCTACACCTTC. Its translation: CASSSKGRDRGPYGYTF. The V and J genes are TRBV19 and TRBJ1-2, with 10 bases fitting TRBD1. The CDR3 extends over 17 amino acids. Germline values: CDR1 LNHDA, CDR2 SQIVND (reference sequence). With 5 bases clipped from V and 5 bases from J, the junction kept 14 bases outside the gene matches.

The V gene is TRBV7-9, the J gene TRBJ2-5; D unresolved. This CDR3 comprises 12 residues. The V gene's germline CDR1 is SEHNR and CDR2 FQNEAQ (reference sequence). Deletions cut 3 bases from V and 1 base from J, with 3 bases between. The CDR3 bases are TGTGCCAGCAGCTTTAGCCAAGAGACCCAGTACTTC. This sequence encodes CASSFSQETQYF.

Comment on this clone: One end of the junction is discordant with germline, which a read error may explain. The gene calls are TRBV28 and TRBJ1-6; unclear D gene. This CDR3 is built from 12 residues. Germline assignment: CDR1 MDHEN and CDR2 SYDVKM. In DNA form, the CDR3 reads TGTGCCAGCAGTTTTCGGGTCACCTCTCTTGACTTT. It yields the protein CASSFRVTSLDF.

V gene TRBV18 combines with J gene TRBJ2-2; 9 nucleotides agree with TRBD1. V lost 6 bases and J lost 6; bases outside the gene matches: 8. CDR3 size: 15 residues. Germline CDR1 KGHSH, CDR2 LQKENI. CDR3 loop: CASSPDRGLAGELFF. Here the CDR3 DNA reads TGTGCCAGCTCCCCGGACAGGGGCCTGGCCGGGGAGCTGTTTTTT. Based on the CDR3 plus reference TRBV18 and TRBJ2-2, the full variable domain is NAGVMQNPRHLVRRRGQEARLRCSPMKGHSHVYWYRQLPEEGLKFMVYLQKENIIDESGMPKERFSAEFPKEGPSILRIQQVVRGDSAAYFCASSPDRGLAGELFFGEGSRLTVL.

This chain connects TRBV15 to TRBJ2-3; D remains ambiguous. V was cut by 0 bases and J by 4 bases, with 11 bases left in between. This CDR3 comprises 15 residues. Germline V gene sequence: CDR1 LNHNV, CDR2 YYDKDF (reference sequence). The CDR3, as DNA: TGTGCCACCAGCAGAGATTCAACCGGCTCAGATACGCAGTATTTT. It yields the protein CATSRDSTGSDTQYF.

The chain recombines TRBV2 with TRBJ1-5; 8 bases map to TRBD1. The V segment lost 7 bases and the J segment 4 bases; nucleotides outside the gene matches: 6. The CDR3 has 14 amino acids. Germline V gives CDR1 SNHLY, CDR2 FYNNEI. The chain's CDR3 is CASIGTGGNQPQHF. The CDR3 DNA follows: TGTGCCAGCATTGGGACAGGAGGTAATCAGCCCCAGCATTTT.

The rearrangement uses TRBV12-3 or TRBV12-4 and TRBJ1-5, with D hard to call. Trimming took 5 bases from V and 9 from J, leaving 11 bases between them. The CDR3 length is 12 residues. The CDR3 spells CASSPLGRPQHF. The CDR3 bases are TGTGCCAGCAGTCCTCTCGGCAGGCCCCAGCATTTT.

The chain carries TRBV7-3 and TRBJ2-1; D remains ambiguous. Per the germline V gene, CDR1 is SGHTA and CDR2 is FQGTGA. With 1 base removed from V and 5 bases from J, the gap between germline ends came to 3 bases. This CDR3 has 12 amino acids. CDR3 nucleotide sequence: TGTGCCAGCAGCTTAATCGACAATGAGCAGTTCTTC. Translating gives CASSLIDNEQFF.

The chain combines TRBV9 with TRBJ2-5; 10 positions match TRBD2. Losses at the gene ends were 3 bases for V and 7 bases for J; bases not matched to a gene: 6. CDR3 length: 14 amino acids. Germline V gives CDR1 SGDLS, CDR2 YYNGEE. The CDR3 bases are TGTGCCAGCAGCGGTAGCGGGGGGTTTGTGACCCAGTACTTC. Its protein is CASSGSGGFVTQYF.

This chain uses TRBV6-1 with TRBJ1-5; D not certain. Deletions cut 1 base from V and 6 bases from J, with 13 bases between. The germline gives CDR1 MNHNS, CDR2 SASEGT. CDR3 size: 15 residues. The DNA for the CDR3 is TGTGCCAGCAGTGAAGGAGATGAGGGAGGTCAGCCCCAGCATTTT. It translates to CASSEGDEGGQPQHF.

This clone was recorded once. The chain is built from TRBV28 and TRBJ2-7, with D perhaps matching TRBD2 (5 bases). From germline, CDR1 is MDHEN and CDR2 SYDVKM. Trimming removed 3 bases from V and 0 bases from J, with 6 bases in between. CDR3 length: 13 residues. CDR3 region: CASSLRVSYEQYF. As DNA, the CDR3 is TGTGCCAGCAGTTTGCGGGTCTCCTACGAGCAGTACTTC.